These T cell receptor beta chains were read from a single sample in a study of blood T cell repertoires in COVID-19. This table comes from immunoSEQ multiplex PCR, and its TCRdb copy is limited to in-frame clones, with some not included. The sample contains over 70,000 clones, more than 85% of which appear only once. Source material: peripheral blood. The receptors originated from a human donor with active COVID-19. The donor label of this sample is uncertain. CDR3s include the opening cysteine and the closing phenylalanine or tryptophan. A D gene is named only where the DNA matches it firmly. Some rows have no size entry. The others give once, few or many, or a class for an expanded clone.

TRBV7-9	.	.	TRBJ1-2	TGTGCCAGCAGCTTAGGGGGCACGGAAACTAACTATGGCTACACCTTC	CASSLGGTETNYGYTF
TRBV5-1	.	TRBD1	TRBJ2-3	TGCGCCAGCTACAATCCCCACCGGGACAGGGCAGCAGATACGCAGTATTTT	CASYNPHRDRAADTQYF
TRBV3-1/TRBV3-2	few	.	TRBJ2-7	TGTGCCAGCAGCCAGGGCCCCGACGGCGAGCAGTACTTC	CASSQGPDGEQYF
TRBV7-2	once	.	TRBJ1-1	TGTGCCAGCAGCTTAGATTGGTGGGGTAATGGGAGGCCGAACACTGAAGCTTTCTTT	CASSLDWWGNGRPNTEAFF
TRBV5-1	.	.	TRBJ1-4	TGCGCCAGCAGCTCGGGCGGGACGCGGGGGGAAAAACTGTTTTTT	CASSSGGTRGEKLFF
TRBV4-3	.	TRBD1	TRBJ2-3	TGCGCCAGCAGCCGTTCCATCGACAGGGGAGTGACAGATACGCAGTATTTT	CASSRSIDRGVTDTQYF
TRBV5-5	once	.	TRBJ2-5	TGTGCCAGCATTTTAGGGGGTTTTGGCTTCCAAGAGACCCAGTACTTC	CASILGGFGFQETQYF
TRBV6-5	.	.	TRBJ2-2	TGTGCCAGCAGTTACCCCGGGACTGGGACCGGGGAGCTGTTTTTT	CASSYPGTGTGELFF
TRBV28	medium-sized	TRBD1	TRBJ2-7	TGTGCCAGCAGCCTGATCCGGACAGGGACCTACGAGCAGTACTTC	CASSLIRTGTYEQYF
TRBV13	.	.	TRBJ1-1	TGTGCCAGCAGCTTAGAACAGCAGAACACTGAAGCTTTCTTT	CASSLEQQNTEAFF
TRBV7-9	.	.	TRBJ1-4	TGTGCCAGCAGCTCTTGGACAGCGGATATTGAAAAACTGTTTTTT	CASSSWTADIEKLFF
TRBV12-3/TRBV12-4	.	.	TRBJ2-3	TGTGCCAGCAGCGGGACTTACACAGATACGCAGTATTTT	CASSGTYTDTQYF
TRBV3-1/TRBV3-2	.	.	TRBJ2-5	TGTGCCAGCAGCCAACTGTGGACTGCGTACCAAGAGACCCAGTACTTC	CASSQLWTAYQETQYF
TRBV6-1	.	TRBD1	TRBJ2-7	TGTGCCAGCAGTGTAGCGGGACAGGGGGTCTCCTACGAGCAGTACTTC	CASSVAGQGVSYEQYF
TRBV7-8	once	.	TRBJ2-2	TGTGCCAGCAGCTCCTTAAGCCGGAGGGACACCGGGGAGCTGTTTTTT	CASSSLSRRDTGELFF
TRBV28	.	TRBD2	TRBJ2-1	TGTGCCAGCAGTTCCCGGGAGGGCCCCTACAATGAGCAGTTCTTC	CASSSREGPYNEQFF
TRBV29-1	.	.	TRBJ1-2	TGCAGCGTTGAAACAGGGAAGAACTATGGCTACACCTTC	CSVETGKNYGYTF
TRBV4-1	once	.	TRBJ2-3	TGCGCCAGCAGCCAAGCGGGGGTAGCGGATACGCAGTATTTT	CASSQAGVADTQYF
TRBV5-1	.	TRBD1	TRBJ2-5	TGCGCCAGCAGCTGGGGCGCTCAGGGGGTGTTAGAGACCCAGTACTTC	CASSWGAQGVLETQYF
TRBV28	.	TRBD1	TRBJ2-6	TGTGCCAGCAGTTTAGGGACAGCCCCCTCTGGGGCCAACGTCCTGACTTTC	CASSLGTAPSGANVLTF
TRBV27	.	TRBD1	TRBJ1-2	TGTGCCAGCAGTCGGACAGGGCGGAATGGCTACACCTTC	CASSRTGRNGYTF
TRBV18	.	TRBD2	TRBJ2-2	TGTGCCAGCTCACCGCTCGGAGCGGGGGGGCACACCGGGGAGCTGTTTTTT	CASSPLGAGGHTGELFF
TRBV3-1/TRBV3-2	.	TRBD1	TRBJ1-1	TGTGCCAGCAGCCGGACAGGGGGCGAGGGCACTGAAGCTTTCTTT	CASSRTGGEGTEAFF
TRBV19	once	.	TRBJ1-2	TGTGCCAGTAGTATCGCTATCTATGGCTACACCTTC	CASSIAIYGYTF
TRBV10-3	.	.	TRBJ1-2	TGTGCCATCAGCGTTCTCCCTGCGGGGACCCCTGGCTACACCTTC	CAISVLPAGTPGYTF
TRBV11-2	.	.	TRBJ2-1	TGTGCCAGCAGCTTGGGAGTGGCTGGCCCCTACAATGAGCAGTTCTTC	CASSLGVAGPYNEQFF
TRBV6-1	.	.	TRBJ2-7	TGTGCCAGCAGTGATGCGGGCAGTATCTACGAGCAGTACTTC	CASSDAGSIYEQYF
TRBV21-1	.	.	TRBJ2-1	TGTGCCAGCAGCCCACAAAGGGGGCCCCACAATGAGCAGTTCTTC	CASSPQRGPHNEQFF
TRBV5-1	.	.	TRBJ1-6	TGCGCCAGCAGCTTCGGCGGCTTGGAGGGATCACCCCTCCACTTT	CASSFGGLEGSPLHF
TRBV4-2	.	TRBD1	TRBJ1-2	TGTGCCAGCAGCCAAGATGAGGGGACAGTAAACTATGGCTACACCTTC	CASSQDEGTVNYGYTF
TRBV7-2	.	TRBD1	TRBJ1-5	TGTGCCAGCAAGCAGGGGACAGGTTATAGCAATCAGCCCCAGCATTTT	CASKQGTGYSNQPQHF
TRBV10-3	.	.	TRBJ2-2	TGTGCCATCAGCGCCCTGGGCCCGAACACCGGGGAGCTGTTTTTT	CAISALGPNTGELFF
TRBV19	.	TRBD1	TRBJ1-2	TGTGCCAGTACCACAGGGGGAGGTAACTATGGCTACACCTTC	CASTTGGGNYGYTF
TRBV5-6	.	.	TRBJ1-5	TGTGCCAGCAGCTTGTCCGGGAGTTCCAATCAGCCCCAGCATTTT	CASSLSGSSNQPQHF
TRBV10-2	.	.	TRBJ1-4	TGCGCCAGCGGGGAGGAAAAACTGTTTTTT	CASGEEKLFF
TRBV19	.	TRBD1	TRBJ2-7	TGTGCCAGTAGTATAGTGGGACAGGGAGAGCAGTACTTC	CASSIVGQGEQYF
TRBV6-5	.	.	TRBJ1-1	TGTGCCAGCAGTTACTCAGACACGCTCTACACTGAAGCTTTCTTT	CASSYSDTLYTEAFF
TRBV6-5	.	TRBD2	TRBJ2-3	TGTGCCAGCAGTTACACTAGCGGGGGGGCAAAAGATACGCAGTATTTT	CASSYTSGGAKDTQYF
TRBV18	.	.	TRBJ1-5	TGTGCCAGCTCACCGCCCGGTAATCAGCCCCAGCATTTT	CASSPPGNQPQHF
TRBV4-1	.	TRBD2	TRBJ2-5	TGCGCCAGCAGCCCCGAGCGGGGGTCGGGGGAGACCCAGTACTTC	CASSPERGSGETQYF
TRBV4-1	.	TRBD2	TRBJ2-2	TGCGCCAGCAGCCAAGGAATGGTAGCGGGATTCACCGGGGAGCTGTTTTTT	CASSQGMVAGFTGELFF
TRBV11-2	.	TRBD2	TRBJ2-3	TGTGCCAGCAGCTTAGCTAGCGGGACTACAGATACGCAGTATTTT	CASSLASGTTDTQYF
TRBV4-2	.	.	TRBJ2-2	TGTGCCAGCAGCCAAGCTTGGCACGGGGCCGGGGAGCTGTTTTTT	CASSQAWHGAGELFF
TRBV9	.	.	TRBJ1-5	TGTGCCAGCAGCGTAGGCGCGGGGAATCAGCCCCAGCATTTT	CASSVGAGNQPQHF
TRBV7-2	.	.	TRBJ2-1	TGTGCCAGGGTAGGGGATTACAATGAGCAGTTCTTC	CARVGDYNEQFF
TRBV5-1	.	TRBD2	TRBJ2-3	TGCGCCAGCAGCTTGGGCGGGGGGGCCACAGATACGCAGTATTTT	CASSLGGGATDTQYF
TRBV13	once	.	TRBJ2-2	TGTGCCAGCAGCCCCTGGCGTTTAGGGGTCAACACCGGGGAGCTGTTTTTT	CASSPWRLGVNTGELFF